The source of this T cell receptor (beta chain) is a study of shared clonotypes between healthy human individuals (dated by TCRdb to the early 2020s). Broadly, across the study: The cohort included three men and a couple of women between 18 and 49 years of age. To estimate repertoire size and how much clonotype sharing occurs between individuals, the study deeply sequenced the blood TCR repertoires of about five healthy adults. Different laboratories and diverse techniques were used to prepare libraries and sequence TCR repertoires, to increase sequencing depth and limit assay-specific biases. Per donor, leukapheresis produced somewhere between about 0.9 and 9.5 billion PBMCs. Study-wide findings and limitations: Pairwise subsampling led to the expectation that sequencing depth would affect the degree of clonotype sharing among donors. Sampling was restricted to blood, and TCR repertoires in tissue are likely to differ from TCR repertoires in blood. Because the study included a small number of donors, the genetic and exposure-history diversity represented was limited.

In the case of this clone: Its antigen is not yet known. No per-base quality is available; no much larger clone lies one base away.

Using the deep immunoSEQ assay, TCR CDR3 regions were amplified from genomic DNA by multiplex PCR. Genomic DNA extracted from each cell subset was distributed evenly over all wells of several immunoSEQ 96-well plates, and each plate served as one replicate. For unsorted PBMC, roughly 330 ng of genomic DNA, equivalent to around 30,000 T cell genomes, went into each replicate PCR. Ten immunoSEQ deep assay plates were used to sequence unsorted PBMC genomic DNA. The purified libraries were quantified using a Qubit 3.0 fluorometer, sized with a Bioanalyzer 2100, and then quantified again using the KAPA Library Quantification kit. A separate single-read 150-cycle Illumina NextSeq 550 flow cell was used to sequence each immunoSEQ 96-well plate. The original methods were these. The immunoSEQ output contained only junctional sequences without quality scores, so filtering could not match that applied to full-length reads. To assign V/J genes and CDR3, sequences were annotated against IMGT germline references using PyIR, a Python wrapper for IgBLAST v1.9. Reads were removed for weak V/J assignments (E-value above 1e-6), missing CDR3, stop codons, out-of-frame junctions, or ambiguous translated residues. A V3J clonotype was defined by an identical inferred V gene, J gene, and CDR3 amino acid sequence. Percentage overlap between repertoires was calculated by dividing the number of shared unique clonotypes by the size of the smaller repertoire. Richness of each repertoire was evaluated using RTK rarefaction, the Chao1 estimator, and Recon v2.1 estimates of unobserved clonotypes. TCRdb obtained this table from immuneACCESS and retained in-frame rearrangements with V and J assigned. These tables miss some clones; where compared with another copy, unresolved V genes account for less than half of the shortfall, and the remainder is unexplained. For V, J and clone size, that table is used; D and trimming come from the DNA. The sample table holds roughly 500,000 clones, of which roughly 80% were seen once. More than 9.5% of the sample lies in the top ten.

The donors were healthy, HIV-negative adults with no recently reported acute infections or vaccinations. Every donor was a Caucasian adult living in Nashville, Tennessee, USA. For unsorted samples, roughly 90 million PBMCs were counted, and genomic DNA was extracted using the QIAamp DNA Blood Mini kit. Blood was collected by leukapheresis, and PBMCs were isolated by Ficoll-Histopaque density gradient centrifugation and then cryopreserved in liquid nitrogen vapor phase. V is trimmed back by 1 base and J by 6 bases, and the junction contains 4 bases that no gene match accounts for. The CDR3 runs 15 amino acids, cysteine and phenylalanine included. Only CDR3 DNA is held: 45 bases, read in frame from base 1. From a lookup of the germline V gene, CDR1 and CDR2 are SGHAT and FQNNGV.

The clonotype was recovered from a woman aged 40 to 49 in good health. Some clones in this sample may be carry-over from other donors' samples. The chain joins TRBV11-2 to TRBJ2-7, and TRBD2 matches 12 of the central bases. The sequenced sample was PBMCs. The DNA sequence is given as TGTGCCAGCAGCTTAGGACTAGCGGGAGCGGCCGAGCAGTACTTC. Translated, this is CASSLGLAGAAEQYF.